The clone carrying this TCR beta chain was detected only once. No antigen is known for it. Time point specified: week 23, last vaccination. One vaccine dose held 300 ug of mutant IDH1 20-mer peptide and came with topical imiquimod. Donors had new IDH1-mutant astrocytomas of WHO grade 3 or 4 (ATRX-lost). Trimming took 5 bases from V and 4 from J, leaving 17 bases between them. This CDR3 comprises 15 residues. Germline CDR1 SGHNT, CDR2 YYREEE (reference sequence). This record comes from a study of a mutant IDH1 vaccine in newly diagnosed glioma. Overall study: Vaccine administration was initiated 4-6 weeks following radiotherapy alone, or with temozolomide cycles. Patients arrived already treated with radiotherapy, temozolomide, or both, most having had both. Males made up approximately 62% and females roughly 40% of treated patients, whose mean age was about 41 years.

Only in-frame clones appear in the TCRdb table, and some are missing; sequencing was by immunoSEQ multiplex PCR. The sample yields roughly 50,000 clones, roughly three quarters seen once. This chain links TRBV5-4 with TRBJ2-3; tentatively, D is TRBD1 (5 bases). This TCR was recovered from a woman aged 40 to 55 with glioma. Some clones in this sample may be carry-over from other donors' samples. This specimen consisted of PBMCs, obtained from a glioma patient whose treatment included an IDH1 peptide vaccine. This CDR3 reads CASSWGRERSDTQYF. DNA of the CDR3: TGTGCCAGCAGTTGGGGCAGGGAAAGGTCAGATACGCAGTATTTT.